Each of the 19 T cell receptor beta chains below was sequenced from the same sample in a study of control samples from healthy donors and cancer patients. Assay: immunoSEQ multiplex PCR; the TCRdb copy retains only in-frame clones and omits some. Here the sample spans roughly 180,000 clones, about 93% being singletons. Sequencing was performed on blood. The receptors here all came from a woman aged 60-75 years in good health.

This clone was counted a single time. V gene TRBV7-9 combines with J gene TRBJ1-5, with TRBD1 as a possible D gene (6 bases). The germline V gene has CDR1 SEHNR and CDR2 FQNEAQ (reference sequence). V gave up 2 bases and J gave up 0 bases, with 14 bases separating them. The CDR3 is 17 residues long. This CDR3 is CASSLYLSRGSNQPQHF. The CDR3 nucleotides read TGTGCCAGCAGCTTATATCTTTCCAGGGGTAGCAATCAGCCCCAGCATTTT. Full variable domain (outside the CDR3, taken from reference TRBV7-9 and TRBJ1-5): DTGVSQNPRHKITKRGQNVTFRCDPISEHNRLYWYRQTLGQGPEFLTYFQNEAQLEKSRLLSDRFSAERPKGSFSTLEIQRTEQGDSAMYLCASSLYLSRGSNQPQHFGDGTRLSIL.

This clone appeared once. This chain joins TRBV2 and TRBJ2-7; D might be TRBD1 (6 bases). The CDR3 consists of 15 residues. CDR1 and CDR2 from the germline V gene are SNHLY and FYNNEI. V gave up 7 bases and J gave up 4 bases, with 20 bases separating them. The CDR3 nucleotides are TGTGCCAGCAAAAGGGGCCAGGGGTGGGGATACGAGCAGTACTTC. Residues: CASKRGQGWGYEQYF.

CDR3 in amino acids: CASSQTRTGEAFF. CDR3 in DNA: TGTGCCAGCAGCCAAACAAGGACAGGGGAAGCTTTCTTT. This sequence joins TRBV7-8 and TRBJ1-1; TRBD1 aligns across 8 bases. Germline V gives CDR1 SGHVS, CDR2 FQNEAQ. V was clipped by 5 bases and J by 8 bases; unmatched bases: 7. This CDR3 is built from 13 residues.

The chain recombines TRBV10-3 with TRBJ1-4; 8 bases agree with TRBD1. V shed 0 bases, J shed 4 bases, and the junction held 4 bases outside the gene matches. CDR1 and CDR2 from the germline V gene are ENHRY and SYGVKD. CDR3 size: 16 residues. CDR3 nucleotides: TGTGCCATCAGTGAGTCAGGGACAGGCGGTAATGAAAAACTGTTTTTT. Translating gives CAISESGTGGNEKLFF.

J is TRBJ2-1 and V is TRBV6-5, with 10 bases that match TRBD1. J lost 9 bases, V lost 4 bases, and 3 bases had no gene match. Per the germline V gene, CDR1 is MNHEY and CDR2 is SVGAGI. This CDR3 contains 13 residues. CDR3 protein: CASSSDRGLEQFF. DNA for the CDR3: TGTGCCAGCAGTTCCGACAGGGGGCTTGAGCAGTTCTTC.

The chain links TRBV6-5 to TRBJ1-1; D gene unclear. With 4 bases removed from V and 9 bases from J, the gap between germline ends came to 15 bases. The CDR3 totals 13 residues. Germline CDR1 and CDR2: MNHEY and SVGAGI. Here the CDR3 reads CASSSPGNTKAFF. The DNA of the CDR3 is TGTGCCAGCAGTTCTCCCGGGAACACCAAAGCTTTCTTT.

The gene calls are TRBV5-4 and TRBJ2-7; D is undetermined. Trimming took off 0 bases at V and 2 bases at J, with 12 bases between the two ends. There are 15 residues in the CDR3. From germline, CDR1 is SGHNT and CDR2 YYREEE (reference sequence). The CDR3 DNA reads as TGTGCCAGCAGCTTGGAATTCGCCTCCGCCTACGAGCAGTACTTC. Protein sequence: CASSLEFASAYEQYF.

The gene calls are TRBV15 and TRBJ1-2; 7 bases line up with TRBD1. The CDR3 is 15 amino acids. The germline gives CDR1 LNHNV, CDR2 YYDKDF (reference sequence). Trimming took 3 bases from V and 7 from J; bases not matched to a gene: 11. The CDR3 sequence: CATSRSLDRSAGYTF. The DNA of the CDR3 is TGTGCCACCAGCAGGTCGTTGGACAGGTCCGCTGGCTACACCTTC.

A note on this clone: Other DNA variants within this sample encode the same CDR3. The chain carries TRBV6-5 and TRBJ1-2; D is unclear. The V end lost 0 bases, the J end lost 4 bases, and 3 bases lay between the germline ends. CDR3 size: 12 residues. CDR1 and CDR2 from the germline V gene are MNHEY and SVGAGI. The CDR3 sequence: CASSYSGYGYTF. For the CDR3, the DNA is TGTGCCAGCAGTTACTCCGGCTATGGCTACACCTTC.

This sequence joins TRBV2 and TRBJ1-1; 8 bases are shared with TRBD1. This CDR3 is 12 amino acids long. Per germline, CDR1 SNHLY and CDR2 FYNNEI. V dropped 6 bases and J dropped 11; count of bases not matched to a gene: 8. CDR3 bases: TGTGCCAGCAGCCGGACAGGGCTTGGGGCTTTCTTT. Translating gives CASSRTGLGAFF.

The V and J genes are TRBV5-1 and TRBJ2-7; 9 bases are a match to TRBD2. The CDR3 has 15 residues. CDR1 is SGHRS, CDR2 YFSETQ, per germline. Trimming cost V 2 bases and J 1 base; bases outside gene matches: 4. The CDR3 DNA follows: TGCGCCAGCAGCTTTAGCGGGGGCCCATCCTACGAGCAGTACTTC. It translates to CASSFSGGPSYEQYF.

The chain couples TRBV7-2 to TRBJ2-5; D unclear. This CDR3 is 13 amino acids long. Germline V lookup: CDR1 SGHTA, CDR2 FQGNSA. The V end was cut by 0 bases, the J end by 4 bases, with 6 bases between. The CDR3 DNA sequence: TGTGCCAGCAGCTTAGCGGTTCTAGAGACCCAGTACTTC. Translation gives CASSLAVLETQYF.

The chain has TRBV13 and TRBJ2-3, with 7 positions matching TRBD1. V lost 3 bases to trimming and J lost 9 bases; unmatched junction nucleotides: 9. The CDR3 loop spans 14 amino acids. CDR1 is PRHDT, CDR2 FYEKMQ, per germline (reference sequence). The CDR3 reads CASSFLPTGETQYF. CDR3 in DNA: TGTGCCAGCAGCTTCCTCCCAACAGGGGAAACGCAGTATTTT.

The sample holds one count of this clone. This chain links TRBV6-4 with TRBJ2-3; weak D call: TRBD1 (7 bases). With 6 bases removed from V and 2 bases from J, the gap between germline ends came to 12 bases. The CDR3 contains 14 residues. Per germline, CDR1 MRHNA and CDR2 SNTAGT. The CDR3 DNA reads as TGTGCCAGCAGGGGGGGACAGATCACAGATACGCAGTATTTT. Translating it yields CASRGGQITDTQYF.

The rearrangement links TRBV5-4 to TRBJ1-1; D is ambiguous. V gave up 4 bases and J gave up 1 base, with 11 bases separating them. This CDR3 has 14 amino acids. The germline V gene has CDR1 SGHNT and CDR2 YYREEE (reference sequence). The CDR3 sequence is CASSMRPGNTEAFF. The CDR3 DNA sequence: TGTGCCAGCAGCATGCGCCCGGGGAACACTGAAGCTTTCTTT.

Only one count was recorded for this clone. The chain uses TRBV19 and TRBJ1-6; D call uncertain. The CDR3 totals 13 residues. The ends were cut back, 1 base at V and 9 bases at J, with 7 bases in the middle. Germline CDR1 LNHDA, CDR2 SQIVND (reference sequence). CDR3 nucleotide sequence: TGTGCCAGTAGTATAGTCGGCAGTTCACCCCTCCACTTT. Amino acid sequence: CASSIVGSSPLHF.

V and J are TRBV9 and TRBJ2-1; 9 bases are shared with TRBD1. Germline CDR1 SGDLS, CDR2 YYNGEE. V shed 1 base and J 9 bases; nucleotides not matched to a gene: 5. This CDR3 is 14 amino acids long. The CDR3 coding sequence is TGTGCCAGCAGCGTACGGACAGGGGTTGGTGAGCAGTTCTTC. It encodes CASSVRTGVGEQFF. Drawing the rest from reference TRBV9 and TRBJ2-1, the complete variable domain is DSGVTQTPKHLITATGQRVTLRCSPRSGDLSVYWYQQSLDQGLQFLIQYYNGEERAKGNILERFSAQQFPDLHSELNLSSLELGDSALYFCASSVRTGVGEQFFGPGTRLTVL.

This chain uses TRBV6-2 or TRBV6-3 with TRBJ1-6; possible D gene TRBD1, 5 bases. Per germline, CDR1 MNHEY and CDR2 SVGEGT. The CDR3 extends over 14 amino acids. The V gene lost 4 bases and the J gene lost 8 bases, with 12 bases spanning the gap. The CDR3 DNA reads TGTGCCAGCAGTTGGAGGGGAAATGATTCACCCCTCCACTTT. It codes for CASSWRGNDSPLHF.

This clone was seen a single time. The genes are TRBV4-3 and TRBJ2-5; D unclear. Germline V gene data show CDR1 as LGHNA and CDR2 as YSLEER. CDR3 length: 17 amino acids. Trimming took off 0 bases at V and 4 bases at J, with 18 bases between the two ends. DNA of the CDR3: TGCGCCAGCAGCCAAGATATGGACCCCCCTCGGCCAGAGACCCAGTACTTC. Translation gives CASSQDMDPPRPETQYF.